The 2 T cell receptor beta chains listed next were all sequenced from one sample in a study of T cell changes during pregnancy in multiple sclerosis. Sequenced by immunoSEQ multiplex PCR; TCRdb stores in-frame clones only, minus some. The table has about 33,000 clones, around 90% seen once. This specimen was CD4+ T cells from peripheral blood mononuclear cells, taken in the third trimester of pregnancy. These receptors were taken from a female donor in good health, enrolled as a control in a pregnancy study.

The gene calls are TRBV5-1 and TRBJ2-3, with D possibly being TRBD1 (6 bases). The V end lost 4 bases, the J end lost 0 bases, and 18 bases lay between the germline ends. The CDR3 spans 17 residues. In germline, CDR1 is SGHRS, CDR2 YFSETQ. This CDR3 reads CASSPEPTGPSTDTQYF. Here the CDR3 DNA reads TGCGCCAGCAGCCCAGAGCCGACAGGTCCGAGCACAGATACGCAGTATTTT.

The rearrangement joins TRBV5-4 to TRBJ1-1; 7 bases map to TRBD1. The CDR3 loop spans 16 amino acids. V gave up 1 base and J gave up 5 bases; unmatched junction bases: 11. Germline CDR1 reads SGHNT; CDR2 reads YYREEE (reference sequence). The CDR3 nucleotides are TGTGCCAGCAGCTTGAGAGGGGGCGTAAGAGGAACTGAAGCTTTCTTT. It codes for CASSLRGGVRGTEAFF.